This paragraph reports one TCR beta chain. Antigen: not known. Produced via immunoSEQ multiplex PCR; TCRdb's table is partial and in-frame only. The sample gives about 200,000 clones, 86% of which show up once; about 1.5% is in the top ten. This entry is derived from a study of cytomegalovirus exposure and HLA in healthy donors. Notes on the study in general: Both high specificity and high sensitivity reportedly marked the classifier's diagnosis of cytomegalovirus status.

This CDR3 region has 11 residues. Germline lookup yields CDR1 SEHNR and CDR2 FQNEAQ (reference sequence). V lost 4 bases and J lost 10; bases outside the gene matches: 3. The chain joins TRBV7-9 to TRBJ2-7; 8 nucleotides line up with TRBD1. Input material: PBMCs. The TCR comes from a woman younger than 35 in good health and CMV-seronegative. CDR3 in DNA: TGTGCCAGCAGCTCGACAGGGGCCCAGTACTTC. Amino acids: CASSSTGAQYF.